The source of this T cell receptor beta chain is a study of control samples from healthy donors and cancer patients. This clone was detected only once. The method was immunoSEQ multiplex PCR; TCRdb's version includes in-frame clones alone and lacks a portion of them. Counted here are roughly 130,000 clones, roughly 88% occurring once; the ten biggest clones make up about 3.4%. The CDR3 contains 13 residues. The junction had 3 bases not matched to a gene; V was cut back by 5 bases and J by 0 bases. Germline values: CDR1 SQVTM, CDR2 ANQGSEA. The V call is TRBV29-1, the J call TRBJ2-7; TRBD1 matches 8 bases. This receptor was taken from a man between 50 and 59 years old in good health. Sequenced: blood. This chain's CDR3 is CSVRTGRSYEQYF. The CDR3, as DNA: TGCAGCGTTCGGACAGGGCGCTCCTACGAGCAGTACTTC.